This T cell receptor beta chain stems from a study of T-cell memory formation after mild COVID-19. This CDR3 has 19 residues. J gave up 1 base and V 4 bases, and 14 bases lay outside the gene matches. Looked up from germline, CDR1 is SGHRS and CDR2 is YFSETQ. Using its own MiXCR run on the 5' RACE reads, TCRdb lists one record per CDR3 protein. The sample gives roughly 450,000 distinct CDR3 sequences, roughly 18% of which show up once; around an eighth is in the top ten. This clonotype occurred a few times. The genes are TRBV5-1 and TRBJ2-3, with TRBD2 matching over 11 bases. The sample comprised PBMCs or a T cell subset sorted from them (not recorded which). The source of this sequence is an adult woman who had mild COVID-19 (a few samples of this study predate the infection). Cell type and time point are not known. CDR3: CASSLPSRTSGLRTDTQYF. In nucleotides, the CDR3 is TGCGCCAGCAGCCTCCCTTCAAGGACTAGCGGGCTCCGCACAGATACGCAGTATTTT.